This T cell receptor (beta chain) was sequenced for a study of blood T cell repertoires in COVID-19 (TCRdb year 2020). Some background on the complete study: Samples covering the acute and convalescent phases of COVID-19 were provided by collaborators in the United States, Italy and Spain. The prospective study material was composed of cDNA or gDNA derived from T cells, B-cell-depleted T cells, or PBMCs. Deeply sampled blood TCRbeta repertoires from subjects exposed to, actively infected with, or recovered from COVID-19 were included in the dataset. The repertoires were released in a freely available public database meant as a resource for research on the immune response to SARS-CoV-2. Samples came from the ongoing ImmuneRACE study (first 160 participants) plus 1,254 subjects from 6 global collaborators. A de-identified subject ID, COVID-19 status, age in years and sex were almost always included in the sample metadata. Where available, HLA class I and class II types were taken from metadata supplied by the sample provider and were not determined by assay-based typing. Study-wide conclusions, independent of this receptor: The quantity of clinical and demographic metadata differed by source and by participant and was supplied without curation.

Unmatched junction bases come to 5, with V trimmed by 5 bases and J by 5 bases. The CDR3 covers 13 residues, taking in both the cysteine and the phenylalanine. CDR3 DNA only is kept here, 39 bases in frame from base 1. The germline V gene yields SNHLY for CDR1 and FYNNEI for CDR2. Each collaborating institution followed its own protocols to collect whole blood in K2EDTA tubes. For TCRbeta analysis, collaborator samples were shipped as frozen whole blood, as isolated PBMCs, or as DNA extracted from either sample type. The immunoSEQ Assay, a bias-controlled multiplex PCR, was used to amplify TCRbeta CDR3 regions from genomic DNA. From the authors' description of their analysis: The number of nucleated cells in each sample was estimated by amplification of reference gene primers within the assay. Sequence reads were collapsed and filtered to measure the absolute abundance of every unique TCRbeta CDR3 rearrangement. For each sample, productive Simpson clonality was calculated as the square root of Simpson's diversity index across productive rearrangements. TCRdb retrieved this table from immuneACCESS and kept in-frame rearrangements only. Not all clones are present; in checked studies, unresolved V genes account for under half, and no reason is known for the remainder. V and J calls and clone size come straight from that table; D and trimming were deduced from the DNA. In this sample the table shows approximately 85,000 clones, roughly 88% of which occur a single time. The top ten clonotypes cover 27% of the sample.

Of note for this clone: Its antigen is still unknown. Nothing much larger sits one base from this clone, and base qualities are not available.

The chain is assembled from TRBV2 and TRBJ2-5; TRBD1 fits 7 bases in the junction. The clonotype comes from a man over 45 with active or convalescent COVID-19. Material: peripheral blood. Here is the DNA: TGTGCCAGCAGTCTAGGGGGCTGGGAGACCCAGTACTTC. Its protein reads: CASSLGGWETQYF.